This TCR beta chain appears in the sequencing data of a study of blood T cell repertoires in COVID-19. Study information: The samples span acute and convalescent COVID-19 from the United States, Italy and Spain. T cells, B-cell-depleted T cells, or PBMCs provided the cDNA or gDNA that served as material.

How the authors handled the data: Counts of nucleated cells, estimated from reference gene primer amplification, were obtained. Sequenced by immunoSEQ multiplex PCR; TCRdb stores in-frame clones only, minus some. The V and J calls and the clone size are those of that table, but D and trimming were determined from the DNA. The sample lists 75,000 to 80,000 clones, 80% to 90% occurring once. This receptor was obtained from a woman aged 55 to 70 with acute or convalescent COVID-19. Sequenced: peripheral blood.

As DNA, the CDR3 is TGTGCCAGCAGCTCCTTAGCGGGGGGGCGAACAGATACGCAGTATTTT. Its protein product is CASSSLAGGRTDTQYF. The genes are TRBV7-2 and TRBJ2-3; 11 bases map to TRBD2. V dropped 4 bases and J dropped 3; count of bases not matched to a gene: 6. The CDR3 runs to 16 residues. The V gene's germline CDR1 is SGHTA and CDR2 FQGNSA.